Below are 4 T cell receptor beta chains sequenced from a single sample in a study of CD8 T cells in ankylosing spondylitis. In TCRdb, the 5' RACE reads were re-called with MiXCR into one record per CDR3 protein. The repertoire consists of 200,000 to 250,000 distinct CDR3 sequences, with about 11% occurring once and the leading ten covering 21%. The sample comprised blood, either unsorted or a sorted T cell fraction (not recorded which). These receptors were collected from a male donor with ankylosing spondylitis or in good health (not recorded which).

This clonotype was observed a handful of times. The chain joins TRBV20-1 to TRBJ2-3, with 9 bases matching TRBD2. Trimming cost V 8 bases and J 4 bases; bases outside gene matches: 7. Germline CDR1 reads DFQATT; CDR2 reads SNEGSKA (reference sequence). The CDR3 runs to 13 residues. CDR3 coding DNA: TGCAGTCTGGGACTAGCCGTAGCAGATACGCAGTATTTT. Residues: CSLGLAVADTQYF.

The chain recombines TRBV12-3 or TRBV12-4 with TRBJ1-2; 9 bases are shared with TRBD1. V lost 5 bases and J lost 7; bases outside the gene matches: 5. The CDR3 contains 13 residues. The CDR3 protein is CASSQQGAPGYTF. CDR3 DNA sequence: TGTGCCAGCAGTCAACAGGGGGCGCCTGGCTACACCTTC.

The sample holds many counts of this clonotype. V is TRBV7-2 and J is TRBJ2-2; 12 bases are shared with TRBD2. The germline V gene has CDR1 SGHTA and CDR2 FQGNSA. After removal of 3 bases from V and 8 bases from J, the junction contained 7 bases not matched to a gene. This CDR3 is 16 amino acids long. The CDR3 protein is CASSFVLAGGVGELFF. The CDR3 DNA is TGTGCCAGCAGCTTCGTACTAGCGGGGGGAGTAGGGGAGCTGTTTTTT.

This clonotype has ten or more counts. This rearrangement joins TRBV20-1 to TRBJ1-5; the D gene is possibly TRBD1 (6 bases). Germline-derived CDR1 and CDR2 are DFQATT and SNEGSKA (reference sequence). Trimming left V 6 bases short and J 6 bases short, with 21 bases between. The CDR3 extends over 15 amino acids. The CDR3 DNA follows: TGCAGTGCCGCCGGGACGGTACAGGGCGGTCAGCCCCAGCATTTT. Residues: CSAAGTVQGGQPQHF.